One sample yielded the 24 T cell receptor beta chains listed below, sequenced in a study of T-cell memory formation after mild COVID-19. A single record per CDR3 protein comes from TCRdb applying MiXCR to the 5' RACE reads. The table records 350,000 or so distinct CDR3 sequences, 20% to 25% of them present only once. The sequenced material came from PBMCs or a T cell subset sorted from them (not recorded which). Every receptor here comes from a man aged 18 to 30 who had mild COVID-19 (a few samples of this study predate the infection). Cell type and time point are not known.

The rearrangement uses TRBV5-1 and TRBJ1-1; possible D gene TRBD1, 6 bases. The CDR3 totals 16 residues. Per the germline V gene, CDR1 is SGHRS and CDR2 is YFSETQ. Trimming took off 3 bases at V and 5 bases at J, with 20 bases between the two ends. The CDR3 region is CASSWLARGARTEAFF. In DNA form, the CDR3 reads TGCGCCAGCAGCTGGCTGGCCCGGGGGGCGCGGACTGAAGCTTTCTTT.

In its sample, this clonotype was seen a few times. The V call is TRBV20-1, the J call TRBJ2-7; D gene unclear. CDR3 size: 14 residues. CDR1 and CDR2 from the germline V gene are DFQATT and SNEGSKA (reference sequence). V lost 3 bases and J lost 4, with 16 bases in between. The CDR3 DNA reads TGCAGTGCTAGGGGCCCGCAGGAGAAATACGAGCAGTACGTC. It translates to CSARGPQEKYEQYV.

This clonotype was found a few times. The rearrangement uses TRBV3-2 and TRBJ1-5; the table's D gene call, TRBD1, was not cross checked with the DNA. TRBV3-2 is marked as a pseudogene. The CDR3 runs 15 residues. In DNA form, the CDR3 reads TGTGCCAGCAGCCAAGTCCGGGGTGGGTGTCAGCCCCAGCATTTT. Translation gives CASSQVRGGCQPQHF.

The rearrangement joins TRBV29-1 to TRBJ1-1; D possibly corresponds to TRBD1 (5 bases). Germline V gives CDR1 SQVTM, CDR2 ANQGSEA. Trimming took off 3 bases at V and 6 bases at J, with 14 bases between the two ends. This CDR3 comprises 13 residues. CDR3 nucleotide sequence: TGCAGCGTTGACAGTCAGGGTGGGCCTGAAGCTTTCTTT. Protein sequence: CSVDSQGGPEAFF.

The chain joins TRBV7-9 to TRBJ1-1; tentative D call: TRBD1 (5 bases). Germline loops: CDR1 SEHNR, CDR2 FQNEAQ (reference sequence). CDR3 length: 14 amino acids. V gave up 5 bases and J gave up 6 bases, with 16 bases separating them. The CDR3: CASSVEGFSAEAFF. CDR3 bases: TGTGCCAGCAGCGTAGAGGGGTTTTCAGCTGAAGCTTTCTTT.

This clonotype was recorded only once. The CDR3 spells CASRELAKETQYF. DNA of the CDR3: TGTGCCAGCAGGGAACTAGCGAAAGAGACCCAGTACTTC. The chain recombines TRBV6-2 or TRBV6-3 with TRBJ2-5; 7 bases agree with TRBD2. CDR1 and CDR2 (germline): MNHEY, SVGEGT. This CDR3 contains 13 residues. Trimming at V came to 6 bases and at J to 3 bases, leaving 4 bases not matched to a gene.

V usage is TRBV7-2 and J usage is TRBJ2-3; D is perhaps TRBD2 (6 bases). Looked up from germline, CDR1 is SGHTA and CDR2 is FQGNSA. Trimming stripped 5 bases from V and 6 bases from J, with 12 bases between. This CDR3 has 13 residues. The DNA of the CDR3 is TGTGCCAGCAGCCGACTAGTATTGGATACGCAGTATTTT. This codes for CASSRLVLDTQYF.

This chain joins TRBV3-1 and TRBJ2-3; 7 bases fit TRBD2. Germline V gives CDR1 LGHDT, CDR2 YNNKEL (reference sequence). This CDR3 is built from 14 residues. J gave up 2 bases and V 4 bases, and 3 bases lay outside the gene matches. CDR3 in DNA: TGTGCCAGCAGCCCAAGACTAGCCACAGATACGCAGTATTTT. Its protein product is CASSPRLATDTQYF.

This chain links TRBV5-1 with TRBJ1-1; D ambiguous. Deletions cut 3 bases from V and 3 bases from J, with 15 bases between. The CDR3 is made up of 15 amino acids. Germline loops: CDR1 SGHRS, CDR2 YFSETQ. CDR3 residues: CASSSRAGVHTEAFF. The CDR3, as DNA: TGCGCCAGCAGCTCGAGGGCCGGGGTTCACACTGAAGCTTTCTTT.

The CDR3 nucleotides read TGCGCCAGCAGCTTGAATGGGGACAGTCAAGAGACCCAGTACTTC. The encoded protein is CASSLNGDSQETQYF. This rearrangement joins TRBV5-1 to TRBJ2-5; 7 bases align to TRBD1. The germline V gene encodes CDR1 SGHRS and CDR2 YFSETQ. The CDR3 is 15 residues long. V lost 1 base and J lost 2; bases outside the gene matches: 5.

Many counts were recorded for this clonotype. The genes are TRBV7-2 and TRBJ1-1; D not resolved. The CDR3 is 11 amino acids. V lost 3 bases, J lost 5 bases, and 4 bases lay in between. Looked up from germline, CDR1 is SGHTA and CDR2 is FQGNSA. Written as DNA, the CDR3 is TGTGCCAGCAGCTTTCTAACTGAAGCTTTCTTT. The encoded protein is CASSFLTEAFF.

This chain links TRBV6-6 with TRBJ2-7; 9 bases are shared with TRBD1. The CDR3 runs to 18 residues. V gave up 0 bases and J gave up 4 bases; unmatched junction bases: 13. Germline V gene data show CDR1 as MNHNY and CDR2 as SVGAGI (reference sequence). The CDR3 nucleotides read TGTGCCAGCAGTTACTCGGGGACAGGGATTAGTTCTCGTTACGAGCAGTACGTC. Amino acids: CASSYSGTGISSRYEQYV.

This clonotype was found a few times. The V and J genes are TRBV4-3 and TRBJ1-4; D is unresolved. This CDR3 has 17 amino acids. The germline V gene encodes CDR1 LGHNA and CDR2 YSLEER. V was cut by 1 base and J by 7 bases, with 19 bases left in between. CDR3 sequence (DNA): TGCGCCAGCAGCCAAGCGTACGGTGGTCCGCTAGGTGAAAAACTGTTTTTT. The encoded protein is CASSQAYGGPLGEKLFF.

This clonotype was seen at least ten times. The chain couples TRBV5-1 to TRBJ1-1; 9 bases are shared with TRBD1. Unmatched junction bases numbered 4, after V lost 0 bases and J lost 4 bases. CDR3 length: 15 residues. Germline V CDR1 and CDR2: SGHRS, YFSETQ. This CDR3 is CASSLVGQGATEAFF. In DNA, the CDR3 is TGCGCCAGCAGCTTGGTGGGACAGGGTGCCACTGAAGCTTTCTTT.

The gene calls are TRBV5-1 and TRBJ2-7; 7 bases are shared with TRBD1. Germline CDR1 and CDR2: SGHRS and YFSETQ. The CDR3 extends over 16 amino acids. J lost 4 bases, V lost 0 bases, and 10 bases had no gene match. Here the CDR3 DNA reads TGCGCCAGCAGCTTGGATGTTTGGGACAGATTTTACGAGCAGTACTTC. Protein: CASSLDVWDRFYEQYF.

The V and J genes are TRBV20-1 and TRBJ1-2, with D possibly TRBD1 on 6 matching bases. The germline V and J ends were trimmed by 2 bases and 8 bases, with 18 bases remaining between them. This CDR3 has 14 amino acids. Per the germline V gene, CDR1 is DFQATT and CDR2 is SNEGSKA (reference sequence). This CDR3 is CSARWGGGALGYTF. For the CDR3, the DNA is TGCAGTGCTAGATGGGGAGGGGGAGCTCTAGGCTACACCTTC.

This clonotype was picked up a small number of times. The chain has TRBV7-9 and TRBJ2-5; the match to TRBD2 covers 8 bases. Germline V lookup: CDR1 SEHNR, CDR2 FQNEAQ (reference sequence). CDR3 length: 13 residues. Trimming cost V 7 bases and J 2 bases; bases outside gene matches: 3. The CDR3 reads CASTGGVQETQYF. The CDR3 DNA reads as TGTGCCAGCACCGGGGGGGTGCAAGAGACCCAGTACTTC.

The V and J genes are TRBV10-2 and TRBJ2-3, with 10 bases that match TRBD2. CDR3 length equals 15 residues. Germline trimming cut 5 bases from V and 4 bases from J; bases unmatched to any gene: 6. Germline V CDR1 and CDR2: WSHSY, SAAADI. The CDR3: CASSQTSGVSDTQYF. CDR3 in DNA: TGCGCCAGCAGTCAAACTAGCGGGGTTTCAGATACGCAGTATTTT.

The sample holds a few counts of this clonotype. The rearrangement joins TRBV29-1 to TRBJ1-1; D is unclear. CDR3 length: 13 amino acids. Trimming took off 6 bases at V and 0 bases at J, with 11 bases between the two ends. Per the germline V gene, CDR1 is SQVTM and CDR2 is ANQGSEA. CDR3 coding DNA: TGCAGCGTGCATGGACGGCTGAACACTGAAGCTTTCTTT. This encodes CSVHGRLNTEAFF. The variable domain in full, completed from reference TRBV29-1 and TRBJ1-1, reads SAVISQKPSRDICQRGTSLTIQCQVDSQVTMMFWYRQQPGQSLTLIATANQGSEATYESGFVIDKFPISRPNLTFSTLTVSNMSPEDSSIYLCSVHGRLNTEAFFGQGTRLTVV.

This clonotype showed up just a few times. The J gene is TRBJ1-2, the V gene TRBV7-2; 7 bases match TRBD1. The CDR3 spans 14 residues. The germline gives CDR1 SGHTA, CDR2 FQGNSA. V lost 4 bases and J lost 4; bases outside the gene matches: 6. Here the CDR3 DNA reads TGTGCCAGCAGCTCCTCGGACAGGTCCTATGGCTACACCTTC. It codes for CASSSSDRSYGYTF.

The chain is built from TRBV10-3 and TRBJ1-3, with D possibly matching TRBD1 (6 bases). The CDR3 runs to 17 residues. CDR1 and CDR2 (germline): ENHRY, SYGVKD. Deletions cut 2 bases from V and 0 bases from J, with 14 bases between. The CDR3 spells CAISERGADHSGNTIYF. The CDR3 DNA reads as TGTGCCATCAGTGAGAGGGGGGCCGACCACTCTGGAAACACCATATATTTT.

This chain connects TRBV14 to TRBJ1-1; D call uncertain. The germline CDR1 and CDR2 sequences are SGHDN and FVKESK. Trimming shortened V by 0 bases and J by 8 bases, and 4 bases separated the two germline ends. This CDR3 region has 11 residues. The CDR3 here is CASSQDWEAFF. The CDR3 DNA is TGTGCCAGCAGCCAAGATTGGGAAGCTTTCTTT.

This clonotype was picked up a small number of times. V gene TRBV20-1 combines with J gene TRBJ1-6; D ambiguous. The CDR3 length is 12 residues. CDR1 DFQATT and CDR2 SNEGSKA come from the germline V gene (reference sequence). Trimming stripped 3 bases from V and 10 bases from J, with 10 bases between. CDR3 region: CSAREGGSPLHF. Written as DNA, the CDR3 is TGCAGTGCTAGGGAGGGTGGGTCACCCCTCCACTTT.

This clonotype was recorded many times. The rearrangement links TRBV7-8 to TRBJ1-2; D is unclear. This CDR3 contains 20 residues. Trimming cost V 3 bases and J 0 bases, with 26 bases left between them. Germline V gives CDR1 SGHVS, CDR2 FQNEAQ. Here the CDR3 reads CASSLEGLLVRRRANYGYTF. The DNA for the CDR3 is TGTGCCAGCAGCTTGGAAGGATTACTCGTTCGGAGGCGCGCTAACTATGGCTACACCTTC.